This T cell receptor beta chain comes out of a study of cytomegalovirus exposure and HLA in healthy donors (dated 2017 in TCRdb). Context from the whole study: According to an earlier analysis of 587 of the donors, some 170 million T cells yielded some 110 million unique TCR beta sequences and approximately 300 Gb of sequence data. In an earlier analysis of 587 of the donors, high-throughput TCR beta sequencing was used to judge whether each TCR beta V gene segment behaved as functional or pseudogenic. Along with the roughly 710-subject first cohort, a separate validation cohort of over a hundred different subjects was used. In a later analysis, previously published TCR beta repertoires from several hundred donors were re-analyzed and high-resolution HLA genotyping was added so that TCR occurrence patterns could be studied. The number of donors typed differed by locus, with roughly 629-640 for A, B, C, DRB1 and DQB1, around 500 for DQA1, 600 to 610 for DPA1, and under 490 for DPB1. To predict cytomegalovirus infection status, the study combined high-throughput TCR immunosequencing, statistical association of individual TCRs with disease status, and machine learning. The study was designed to test whether signatures of past pathogen exposure could be identified by cataloging public T cell receptors. Among the approximately 430 genotyped donors, about 85% belonged to the genetic ancestry cluster associated with self-reported Caucasian donors. All discovery cohort repertoires had been generated using a single sequencing platform. Donor age, sex, ethnicity and CMV serostatus were compiled alongside the repertoire data. Among about 390 genotyped donors of the cohort, an average of approximately 230,000 unique TCR beta nucleotide sequences were sequenced per donor, about a sixth of them non-productive. Rather than using new phenotypic data, the later analysis identified candidate immune exposures from TCR beta sequences and from how often those sequences occurred across donors. About five DR-DQ haplotypes were treated as single units for association and clustering because of strong linkage in the cohort. Genome-wide SNP genotypes for about 55% of the roughly 670 donors were used in a later genetic analysis, which treated that subset as a discovery cohort. Approximately 310 gigabases of sequencing data and 75 million to 85 million unique TCR sequences made up an early release that covered approximately 620 HLA-typed donors. Using immunosequencing, the study profiled T cell repertoires from 500 to 800 subjects and related those repertoires to cytomegalovirus serostatus. HLA typing included class I and class II loci at four-digit resolution. Broader findings and caveats from the paper: An association between a missense DCLRE1C variant and V-gene and J-gene trimming of TCR beta chains was found in a later genetic analysis and replicated in an independent cohort. A group of highly shared sequence variants was considered likely to be a technical artifact of the sequencing pipeline. Specific HLA alleles were associated with 18,000 or so TCR beta sequences at a false discovery rate of 0.05 in a later analysis. The study listed 150 to 200 TCR beta chains as associated with cytomegalovirus. Because the 87-base-pair reads could not distinguish some IMGT-functional V segments, including TRBV6-2 and TRBV6-3, those segments were excluded. In a later analysis, HLA-associated TCR beta chains were found to be more clonally expanded and to have lower generation probabilities than equally common non-associated chains. Linkage disequilibrium might explain the correlated functional status among segregating V segments, but an unknown experimental factor could not be ruled out. In a later analysis, TCR association rates were found to vary across HLA loci, with the most associated TCRs seen for DRB1 alleles and the fewest for HLA-C alleles. The only immune exposure information available for the cohort was CMV serostatus. According to the authors, the approach could potentially be generalized to other disease states and immunological phenotypes. A further reported finding was that TCR beta sequences accurately predicted the HLA-A and HLA-B alleles for most subjects in the first cohort. When HLA alleles, especially DR and DQ, strongly co-occurred, attributing TCR associations to individual alleles was difficult. The earlier analysis of approximately 590 of the donors excluded 15 to 20 rarely observed V segments, including chromosome 9 orphons, because counts were too low. A few of the identified cytomegalovirus-associated TCR beta chains were confirmed in vitro to be specific for cytomegalovirus antigens. According to a later genetic analysis, donors in an Asian-associated ancestry cluster had fewer N-insertions in productive TCRs than the approximately 630-donor mean. Because HLA typing was unavailable for some donors at each locus, only the typed subset was used in association tests. Only TCR beta chains were sequenced in this cohort, and the absence of alpha or paired-chain data limited detectable features. In an earlier analysis of 500 to 650 of the donors, most TCR beta V segments appeared in productive rearrangements about 90% or about 30% of the time, broadly matching IMGT annotations. Most TCR sequences were seen in very few donors, while some public TCRs were found in many individuals. Sequencing depth was assumed to be roughly uniform across donors in the presence/absence analyses, though that assumption may not hold. The classifier was reported to diagnose cytomegalovirus status with high specificity and sensitivity in both the original cohort and the validation cohort. Most CMV-associated TCR beta chains appeared to be HLA-restricted in a later analysis, and the HLA associations seemed to be driven largely by CMV exposure. Several of the top co-occurrence clusters appeared to be linked to parvovirus B19, influenza, CMV and Epstein-Barr virus, according to a later analysis.

In total, roughly 670 healthy bone marrow donors made up the cohort. At the time of sampling, all cohort members were nominally healthy, though unrecorded immune exposures were likely present. The donor was CMV seropositive and was included in the group of 270 or so seropositive cohort members. A peripheral blood sample was collected from each donor, and TCR beta sequencing was performed on peripheral blood mononuclear cells. Genomic DNA was extracted from the blood cell samples with the Qiagen DNeasy Blood Extraction Kit. Libraries came from the immunoSEQ multiplex PCR assay. A mixture of 60 forward primers for TCR Vbeta segments and 13 reverse primers for TCR Jbeta segments was used in the multiplex PCR. Amplification of the CDR3 region of rearranged TCR beta genes was performed with a multiplex PCR assay on genomic DNA. On the Illumina HiSeq System, the amplified TCR beta libraries were sequenced as 87-base-pair reads. The authors processed their data as follows. A later analysis tallied 70 million to 100 million unique TCR beta chains across the 600 to 700 repertoires, and approximately 11 million of those chains were shared by two or more donors. Raw reads were error-corrected and collapsed into unique sequences by a nearest-neighbor algorithm in which closely related sequences were merged to remove PCR and sequencing errors. CDR3 sequences were aligned to IMGT reference sequences to assign V, D and J gene segments. Each retained sequence needed at least a six-nucleotide match to both a V gene segment and a J gene segment. A rearrangement was called productive if the CDR3 had no stop codons and remained in frame with V and J, and every other rearrangement was called non-productive. Following IMGT convention, CDR3 was defined as the stretch from the second conserved V-encoded cysteine to the conserved J-encoded phenylalanine. The earlier analysis of a few hundred of the donors excluded any sequence lacking an unambiguous match to a single V gene segment. In an earlier analysis of 587 of the donors, V segments were called functional above 56.7% productive rearrangements and were called segregating when the between-donor standard deviation exceeded 5%. A statistical classification framework was developed to diagnose cytomegalovirus status using the catalog of TCR beta chain sequences. In a later analysis, V and J genes were assigned by comparing TCR nucleotide sequences against IMGT/GENE-DB human TR gene sequences. A later analysis assigned CDR3 sequences and most-parsimonious VDJ recombination scenarios with the TCRdist pipeline. In a later analysis, each TCR beta chain was defined by its CDR3 amino acid sequence together with its V-gene family, and reads lacking a unique V-gene family were excluded. A later analysis removed 550 to 700 highly shared, low-generation-probability nucleotide sequences to deal with suspected cross-contamination and a sequencing artifact. In a later analysis, a clonal expansion index was calculated for each public chain from normalized within-repertoire ranks of inferred template counts. Generation probabilities in a later analysis came from a VDJ recombination model fitted to out-of-frame rearrangements, and those results were checked against IGoR. Hypergeometric tests were used in a later analysis to score TCR-TCR, TCR-HLA and TCR-CMV co-occurrence, with a repertoire-size bias correction applied to the TCR pairs. A later analysis estimated false discovery rates by permuting HLA or CMV assignments 20 times. In a later analysis, co-occurring TCRs were grouped using DBSCAN, and TCRdist sequence similarity was added for clustering within HLA-allele-positive subsets. For co-occurrence clustering, repertoires with fewer than 30,000 or more than 120,000 public chains were excluded, along with roughly five repertoires with anomalous nucleotide sharing. The table comes from immuneACCESS by way of TCRdb, which keeps in-frame sequences with V and J called. Part of the clones is missing from these tables; in studies checked, under half for an unresolved V gene and the rest for unknown reasons. V and J calls and clone size are given by that table; D and trimming were obtained from the DNA. The sample contains 78,000 or so clones, approximately 65% of them found a single time. 3.5% to 4.5% of the sample comes from the top ten.

A word on this clone: Its antigen specificity is not known. Base qualities are missing; no much larger clone stands one base away.

V and J are trimmed by 4 bases and 7 bases, and the gene matches miss 10 bases of the junction. Taken from cysteine to phenylalanine, the CDR3 has 16 residues. CDR3 DNA only is kept here, 48 bases in frame from base 1. CDR1 and CDR2 (SGHRS, YFSETQ) derive from the germline V gene. The source is a male donor in good health and CMV-seropositive. The sequence joins TRBV5-1 to TRBJ1-6; 8 middle bases align to TRBD1. Specimen: PBMCs. CDR3 protein: CASSLLSGGRNSPLHF. The bases are TGCGCCAGCAGCCTGCTTTCAGGGGGCAGAAATTCACCCCTCCACTTT.